The rows below give T cell receptor beta chains drawn from one sample of a study of Ad26.COV2.S vaccination and SARS-CoV-2 variants. Repertoires were generated with immunoSEQ multiplex PCR, while TCRdb's copy carries only in-frame clones and drops some. The table records roughly 350,000 clones, 70% to 90% of them present only once. The sequencing used peripheral blood, collected in a trial of Ad26.COV2.S vaccine versus placebo. These receptors were taken from a person between 18 and 65 years old who received the Ad26.COV2.S COVID-19 vaccine or a placebo. CDR3s include the opening cysteine and the closing phenylalanine or tryptophan. A D gene is named only where the DNA matches it firmly. Clone size, where shown, is once, few, many, or a class for clones that have expanded.

V gene: TRBV7-9
J gene: TRBJ2-6
D gene: -
clone size: -
CDR3 protein: CASSLGGGRSGANVLTF
CDR3 DNA: TGTGCCAGCAGCCTGGGAGGCGGACGCTCTGGGGCCAACGTCCTGACTTTC

V gene: TRBV28
J gene: TRBJ2-7
D gene: TRBD1
clone size: -
CDR3 protein: CASSPPGQGAEQYF
CDR3 DNA: TGTGCCAGCAGTCCCCCGGGACAGGGGGCCGAGCAGTACTTC

V gene: TRBV5-1
J gene: TRBJ1-3
D gene: -
clone size: -
CDR3 protein: CASSFSSGNTIYF
CDR3 DNA: TGCGCCAGCAGCTTCTCCTCTGGAAACACCATATATTTT

V gene: TRBV7-9
J gene: TRBJ1-2
D gene: TRBD1
clone size: -
CDR3 protein: CASSLRDSNYGYTF
CDR3 DNA: TGTGCCAGCAGCTTACGGGACAGTAACTATGGCTACACCTTC

V gene: TRBV28
J gene: TRBJ1-2
D gene: TRBD1
clone size: -
CDR3 protein: CASSSGTAYGYTF
CDR3 DNA: TGTGCCAGCAGTTCCGGGACAGCGTATGGCTACACCTTC

V gene: TRBV6-6
J gene: TRBJ1-2
D gene: -
clone size: -
CDR3 protein: CASCLNYGYTF
CDR3 DNA: TGTGCCAGCTGTCTCAACTATGGCTACACCTTC

V gene: TRBV6-5
J gene: TRBJ2-5
D gene: -
clone size: -
CDR3 protein: CALSGQETQYF
CDR3 DNA: TGTGCCCTATCGGGGCAAGAGACCCAGTACTTC

V gene: TRBV6-6
J gene: TRBJ2-7
D gene: -
clone size: -
CDR3 protein: CASCGDSPYEQYF
CDR3 DNA: TGTGCCAGCTGCGGGGACAGCCCCTACGAGCAGTACTTC

V gene: TRBV5-4
J gene: TRBJ2-3
D gene: TRBD2
clone size: -
CDR3 protein: CASSVSGGAYTDTQYF
CDR3 DNA: TGTGCCAGCAGCGTTAGCGGGGGGGCTTACACAGATACGCAGTATTTT

V gene: TRBV28
J gene: TRBJ2-3
D gene: -
clone size: -
CDR3 protein: CASSFSVALQNGDTQYF
CDR3 DNA: TGTGCCAGCAGTTTCTCAGTGGCGCTTCAGAACGGGGATACGCAGTATTTT

V gene: TRBV3-1/TRBV3-2
J gene: TRBJ1-1
D gene: -
clone size: -
CDR3 protein: CASSQIFTNTEAFF
CDR3 DNA: TGTGCCAGCAGCCAGATTTTCACGAACACTGAAGCTTTCTTT

V gene: TRBV4-3
J gene: TRBJ2-3
D gene: TRBD1
clone size: once
CDR3 protein: CASSQEKGGVFGVDTQYF
CDR3 DNA: TGCGCCAGCAGCCAAGAAAAAGGGGGCGTTTTTGGAGTTGATACGCAGTATTTT

V gene: TRBV1
J gene: TRBJ1-2
D gene: -
clone size: -
CDR3 protein: CTSSPRTALYGYTF
CDR3 DNA: TGCACCAGCAGCCCCAGGACCGCACTCTATGGCTACACCTTC

V gene: TRBV7-2
J gene: TRBJ1-2
D gene: -
clone size: -
CDR3 protein: CASSLEGGVLPYGYTF
CDR3 DNA: TGTGCCAGCAGCTTAGAGGGAGGGGTTCTACCCTATGGCTACACCTTC

V gene: TRBV24-1
J gene: TRBJ2-5
D gene: -
clone size: -
CDR3 protein: CATSDLKWETQYF
CDR3 DNA: TGTGCCACCAGTGATTTGAAGTGGGAGACCCAGTACTTC

V gene: TRBV7-3
J gene: TRBJ2-2
D gene: -
clone size: -
CDR3 protein: CASRPSGTGGELFF
CDR3 DNA: TGTGCCAGCAGACCCTCGGGAACAGGCGGGGAGCTGTTTTTT

V gene: TRBV6-4
J gene: TRBJ1-4
D gene: -
clone size: -
CDR3 protein: CASSDGRGANEKLFF
CDR3 DNA: TGTGCCAGCAGTGATGGGAGGGGCGCTAATGAAAAACTGTTTTTT

V gene: TRBV9
J gene: TRBJ1-3
D gene: -
clone size: -
CDR3 protein: CASSAGQPGSGNTIYF
CDR3 DNA: TGTGCCAGCAGCGCCGGACAGCCCGGCTCTGGAAACACCATATATTTT

V gene: TRBV19
J gene: TRBJ1-1
D gene: TRBD1
clone size: once
CDR3 protein: CASSKKGTGGANTEAFF
CDR3 DNA: TGTGCCAGTAGTAAAAAGGGGACAGGGGGAGCGAACACTGAAGCTTTCTTT

V gene: TRBV6-2/TRBV6-3
J gene: TRBJ1-2
D gene: TRBD1
clone size: -
CDR3 protein: CASSPSGTGGNYGYTF
CDR3 DNA: TGTGCCAGCAGCCCCTCCGGGACAGGGGGGAACTATGGCTACACCTTC

V gene: TRBV18
J gene: TRBJ2-1
D gene: -
clone size: once
CDR3 protein: CASSPGIKQEQFF
CDR3 DNA: TGTGCCAGCTCACCCGGGATCAAGCAAGAGCAGTTCTTC

V gene: TRBV4-3
J gene: TRBJ1-2
D gene: -
clone size: -
CDR3 protein: CASSQDRRSFFYGYTF
CDR3 DNA: TGCGCCAGCAGCCAAGATCGTCGCAGCTTCTTCTATGGCTACACCTTC

V gene: TRBV28
J gene: TRBJ2-5
D gene: TRBD2
clone size: -
CDR3 protein: CASMGLAEETQYF
CDR3 DNA: TGTGCCAGCATGGGACTAGCGGAGGAGACCCAGTACTTC

V gene: TRBV4-2
J gene: TRBJ2-7
D gene: -
clone size: -
CDR3 protein: CASSHAPSLDNNYEQYF
CDR3 DNA: TGTGCCAGCAGCCACGCCCCCTCACTAGATAATAACTACGAGCAGTACTTC

V gene: TRBV5-1
J gene: TRBJ1-2
D gene: -
clone size: -
CDR3 protein: CASSLVGGDYGYTF
CDR3 DNA: TGCGCCAGCAGCTTGGTCGGGGGTGACTATGGCTACACCTTC

V gene: TRBV7-8
J gene: TRBJ2-3
D gene: -
clone size: -
CDR3 protein: CASSLILSLGGNTDTQYF
CDR3 DNA: TGTGCCAGCAGCTTGATATTATCGCTTGGGGGCAACACAGATACGCAGTATTTT

V gene: TRBV6-4
J gene: TRBJ1-5
D gene: TRBD1
clone size: -
CDR3 protein: CASSQDRDQPQHF
CDR3 DNA: TGTGCCAGCAGCCAAGACAGGGATCAGCCCCAGCATTTT

V gene: TRBV10-3
J gene: TRBJ2-1
D gene: -
clone size: -
CDR3 protein: CAISDGVAKNEQFF
CDR3 DNA: TGTGCCATCAGCGACGGCGTAGCCAAGAATGAGCAGTTCTTC

V gene: TRBV4-1
J gene: TRBJ1-4
D gene: -
clone size: -
CDR3 protein: CASSQVSVATNEKLFF
CDR3 DNA: TGCGCCAGCAGCCAAGTATCCGTTGCAACTAATGAAAAACTGTTTTTT

V gene: TRBV28
J gene: TRBJ2-3
D gene: TRBD1
clone size: -
CDR3 protein: CASSFRTGYTDTQYF
CDR3 DNA: TGTGCCAGCAGTTTTAGGACAGGTTACACAGATACGCAGTATTTT

V gene: TRBV6-2/TRBV6-3
J gene: TRBJ2-7
D gene: TRBD2
clone size: -
CDR3 protein: CASSYRGTSGGPDRSSYEQYF
CDR3 DNA: TGTGCCAGCAGTTACCGTGGGACTAGCGGGGGACCAGATCGAAGCTCCTACGAGCAGTACTTC

V gene: TRBV24-1
J gene: TRBJ2-2
D gene: TRBD1
clone size: -
CDR3 protein: CATSQGQANTGELFF
CDR3 DNA: TGTGCCACCTCCCAGGGACAGGCGAACACCGGGGAGCTGTTTTTT

V gene: TRBV4-2
J gene: TRBJ2-7
D gene: TRBD2
clone size: -
CDR3 protein: CASSQLLRGRPNYEQYF
CDR3 DNA: TGTGCCAGCAGCCAATTGCTTCGCGGGAGGCCCAACTACGAGCAGTACTTC

V gene: TRBV2
J gene: TRBJ2-3
D gene: TRBD2
clone size: -
CDR3 protein: CASSQAGDTDTQYF
CDR3 DNA: TGTGCCAGCAGTCAAGCGGGGGACACAGATACGCAGTATTTT

V gene: TRBV6-6
J gene: TRBJ1-1
D gene: TRBD1
clone size: -
CDR3 protein: CASRSTGMNTEAFF
CDR3 DNA: TGTGCCAGCAGATCGACAGGGATGAACACTGAAGCTTTCTTT

V gene: TRBV3-1/TRBV3-2
J gene: TRBJ1-6
D gene: -
clone size: -
CDR3 protein: CASSQNNSPLHF
CDR3 DNA: TGTGCCAGCAGCCAGAACAATTCACCCCTCCACTTT

V gene: TRBV29-1
J gene: TRBJ2-3
D gene: -
clone size: -
CDR3 protein: CSVEPVADTQYF
CDR3 DNA: TGCAGCGTTGAACCTGTAGCAGATACGCAGTATTTT

V gene: TRBV2
J gene: TRBJ1-4
D gene: -
clone size: -
CDR3 protein: CASSGVRNEKLFF
CDR3 DNA: TGTGCCAGCAGTGGAGTACGCAATGAAAAACTGTTTTTT

V gene: TRBV4-3
J gene: TRBJ2-1
D gene: -
clone size: -
CDR3 protein: CASSPSRFGEQFF
CDR3 DNA: TGCGCCAGCAGCCCGTCAAGGTTCGGTGAGCAGTTCTTC

V gene: TRBV12-3/TRBV12-4
J gene: TRBJ1-2
D gene: TRBD1
clone size: -
CDR3 protein: CASKQGAVEGYTF
CDR3 DNA: TGTGCCAGTAAACAGGGGGCTGTAGAAGGCTACACCTTC

V gene: TRBV27
J gene: TRBJ2-6
D gene: -
clone size: few
CDR3 protein: CASSRDPGANVLTF
CDR3 DNA: TGTGCCAGCAGTCGGGACCCCGGGGCCAACGTCCTGACTTTC

V gene: TRBV3-1/TRBV3-2
J gene: TRBJ2-7
D gene: TRBD2
clone size: -
CDR3 protein: CASSQPLAGYEQYF
CDR3 DNA: TGTGCCAGCAGCCAACCCCTAGCGGGGTACGAGCAGTACTTC

V gene: TRBV6-5
J gene: TRBJ1-1
D gene: -
clone size: -
CDR3 protein: CASSSGPEAFF
CDR3 DNA: TGTGCCAGCAGTTCCGGGCCTGAAGCTTTCTTT

V gene: TRBV5-4
J gene: TRBJ2-5
D gene: TRBD1
clone size: many
CDR3 protein: CASSLQGTQETQYF
CDR3 DNA: TGTGCCAGCAGCTTACAGGGGACACAAGAGACCCAGTACTTC

V gene: TRBV6-5
J gene: TRBJ2-2
D gene: TRBD1
clone size: -
CDR3 protein: CASSSTGAATGELFF
CDR3 DNA: TGTGCCAGCAGTTCGACAGGGGCGGCCACCGGGGAGCTGTTTTTT

V gene: TRBV28
J gene: TRBJ2-4
D gene: -
clone size: -
CDR3 protein: CASSPTRLAKNIQYF
CDR3 DNA: TGTGCCAGCAGTCCAACGAGGCTAGCCAAAAACATTCAGTACTTC

V gene: TRBV2
J gene: TRBJ2-1
D gene: TRBD2
clone size: -
CDR3 protein: CASSEISGGVLSYNEQFF
CDR3 DNA: TGTGCCAGCAGTGAAATTAGCGGGGGGGTCTTATCCTACAATGAGCAGTTCTTC

V gene: TRBV5-8
J gene: TRBJ2-5
D gene: TRBD1
clone size: -
CDR3 protein: CASRRTGTGRETQYF
CDR3 DNA: TGTGCCAGCAGACGTACCGGGACAGGGCGAGAGACCCAGTACTTC